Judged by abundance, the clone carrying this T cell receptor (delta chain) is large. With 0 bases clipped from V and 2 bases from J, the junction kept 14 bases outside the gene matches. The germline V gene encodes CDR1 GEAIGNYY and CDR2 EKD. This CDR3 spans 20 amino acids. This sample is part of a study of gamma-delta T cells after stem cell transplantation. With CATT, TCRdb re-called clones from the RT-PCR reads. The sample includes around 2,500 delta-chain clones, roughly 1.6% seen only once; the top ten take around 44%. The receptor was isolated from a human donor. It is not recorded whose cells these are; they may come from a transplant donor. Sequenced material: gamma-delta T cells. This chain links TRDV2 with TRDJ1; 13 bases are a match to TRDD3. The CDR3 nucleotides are TGTGCCTGTGACACCGTCGTACTGGGGGATACGGGGATTCGGACCGATAAACTCATCTTT. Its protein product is CACDTVVLGDTGIRTDKLIF.